Shown below are 8 T cell receptor beta chains from a single sample sequenced in a study of blood T cell repertoires in COVID-19. Generated by immunoSEQ multiplex PCR, the TCRdb table keeps only in-frame clones and is missing some. Of about 370,000 clones detected, roughly 90% appear once; the ten largest clones hold roughly 6.8%. Sequencing was done on a sample of peripheral blood. The receptors here all came from a man aged 18 to 30 with active or convalescent COVID-19.

The chain links TRBV3-1 (or the pseudogene TRBV3-2) to TRBJ1-6; TRBD1 agrees at 9 bases. V trimming: 4 bases; J trimming: 10 bases; junction bases outside the gene matches: 8. This CDR3 has 15 residues. CDR1 LGHDT and CDR2 YNNKEL come from the germline V gene (reference sequence). The CDR3 here is CASSRDRAEESPLHF. The CDR3 region has the DNA TGTGCCAGCAGCCGGGACAGGGCAGAAGAATCACCCCTCCACTTT.

This sequence joins TRBV6-8 and TRBJ2-3, with 10 bases lining up with TRBD2. The CDR3 loop spans 17 amino acids. The germline gives CDR1 MNHGY, CDR2 SAAAGT. Trimming removed 4 bases from V and 8 bases from J; junction bases left unmatched: 15. The CDR3 reads CASSFWVSTSGTLTQYF. The DNA for the CDR3 is TGTGCCAGCAGTTTTTGGGTCAGCACTAGCGGGACGCTTACGCAGTATTTT.

The chain couples TRBV11-2 to TRBJ1-2, with 8 bases aligning to TRBD1. CDR1 and CDR2 from the germline V gene are SGHAT and FQNNGV. The ends lost 5 bases at V and 8 bases at J; junction bases unmatched: 7. The length of the CDR3 is 13 residues. DNA for the CDR3: TGTGCCAGCAGCCTATCGACAGGGGTCGGCTACACCTTC. This gives the protein CASSLSTGVGYTF.

The V gene is TRBV19, the J gene TRBJ1-2; a possible D gene is TRBD1 (5 bases). V lost 7 bases, J lost 7 bases, and 13 bases lay in between. The CDR3 length is 12 residues. Germline lookup yields CDR1 LNHDA and CDR2 SQIVND (reference sequence). The CDR3 region is CASNSRVGGYTF. CDR3 sequence (DNA): TGTGCCAGTAACAGCAGGGTGGGTGGCTACACCTTC. The entire variable domain, with the rest obtained from reference TRBV19 and TRBJ1-2, is as follows: DGGITQSPKYLFRKEGQNVTLSCEQNLNHDAMYWYRQDPGQGLRLIYYSQIVNDFQKGDIAEGYSVSREKKESFPLTVTSAQKNPTAFYLCASNSRVGGYTFGSGTRLTVV.

The J gene is TRBJ2-7, the V gene TRBV27, with 8 positions matching TRBD1. The CDR3 runs to 15 residues. Germline V CDR1 and CDR2: MNHEY, SMNVEV (reference sequence). J lost 7 bases, V lost 2 bases, and 10 bases had no gene match. The CDR3 here is CASSLRGQAQWEQYF. In DNA, the CDR3 is TGTGCCAGCAGTTTAAGGGGACAGGCTCAGTGGGAGCAGTACTTC.

The rearrangement uses TRBV29-1 and TRBJ1-2, with D hard to call. The CDR3 is 13 residues long. Trimming removed 3 bases from V and 5 bases from J, with 13 bases in between. The V gene's germline CDR1 is SQVTM and CDR2 ANQGSEA. DNA for the CDR3: TGCAGCGTTGACCAGGCGATACCTTATGGCTACACCTTC. Translation gives CSVDQAIPYGYTF.

V gene TRBV6-2 or TRBV6-3 combines with J gene TRBJ1-2; tentatively, D is TRBD1 (5 bases). In germline, CDR1 is MNHEY, CDR2 SVGEGT. With 0 bases removed from V and 2 bases from J, the gap between germline ends came to 10 bases. CDR3 length: 15 amino acids. CDR3 sequence (DNA): TGTGCCAGCAGTTACTCTCTGGGGGGGAACTATGGCTACACCTTC. Translated: CASSYSLGGNYGYTF.

This clone was recorded once. The V call is TRBV11-2, the J call TRBJ2-1; D might be TRBD2 (5 bases). The CDR3 sequence is 13 residues long. Germline V lookup: CDR1 SGHAT, CDR2 FQNNGV. The germline V and J ends were trimmed by 5 bases and 3 bases, with 8 bases remaining between them. CDR3 bases: TGTGCCAGCAGCGTCGGGATCTACAATGAGCAGTTCTTC. It is translated as CASSVGIYNEQFF.